Reported below is one T cell receptor (beta chain). Its antigen remains undetermined. Base quality data are lacking; no much larger clone is found one base away. The donors were six healthy women who made up three monozygous twin pairs. Each of the three twin pairs had been raised together, and the twins in each pair were thought likely to have encountered the same infectious agents and vaccines. TCR cDNA libraries were prepared from RNA that was isolated from peripheral blood mononuclear cells. The data stem from a study of identical twins' blood T cells (dated by TCRdb to the early 2010s). For context, the study as a whole: Some 51 million Illumina reads were obtained across approximately 12 libraries, comprising six alpha-chain and six beta-chain libraries. TCR alpha and beta chain repertoires of three pairs of monozygous twins were compared using next-generation sequencing to assess genetic influence on repertoire formation.

Study-wide conclusions, independent of this receptor: The number of shared CDR3 clonotypes between two donors was mainly determined by the product of their cloneset sizes, and twins did not clearly deviate from this trend. Independent studies were stated to be required to validate the proposed role of the TCRalpha J segment in MHC recognition during thymic selection. Because the twins were raised together, environmental influences could not be ruled out as an explanation for the similarity between twins. V gene usage, even among non-selected out-of-frame TCRbeta clonotypes, was reported to be markedly more similar within twin pairs than between unrelated donors. Among the most abundant TCRbeta clonotypes, every donor shared more CDR3 sequences with her own twin than with unrelated donors.

Receptor amplification or capture employed 5' RACE. The data were produced on an Illumina Genome Analyzer IIx. The RNA-based TCR cDNA libraries were made using a previously described protocol that was modified in several ways. Sample-specific barcodes were introduced on both ends of each TCR cDNA library during cDNA synthesis and amplification to prevent cross-contamination. In the original analysis: Between about 85,000 and nearly 550,000 clonotypes were identified per individual, with roughly 2 to 4 million CDR3-containing reads per library. Reads with improper barcode index combinations were discarded, after which clonesets were built for each library with the MiTCR software. While assembling CDR3 clonotypes, MiTCR corrected PCR and sequencing errors and either filtered or rescued low-quality reads. Artificial out-of-frame clonotypes were mapped to in-frame sequences, with one indel allowed in the CDR3, and then removed. V and J gene usage similarity between donors was measured as Jensen-Shannon divergence divided by mean entropy. The public reads were reanalyzed by TCRdb: fastp trimming at Q25, MiXCR alignment, in-frame beta chains only. One record per CDR3 amino acid sequence lists the most common genes and DNA. TCRdb, not the authors, supplied the V and J calls. Recorded for this sample are hundreds of thousands of distinct CDR3 sequences; under 30% of them occurred a single time. The biggest ten clones account for more than 5.5% of the sample.

The sequence derives from a woman aged 18-50 years in good health. The sequencing input was PBMCs.

The CDR3 protein sequence reads: CASSRRQGSDYGYTF. The DNA sequence reads TGTGCCAGCAGTAGACGACAGGGAAGTGATTATGGCTACACCTTC. The sequence is built from TRBV27 and TRBJ1-2; 7 junctional bases match TRBD1. Based on the germline V gene (reference sequence), the CDR1 and CDR2 sequences are MNHEY and SMNVEV. The germline V end is reduced by 5 bases and the J end by 5 bases; junction bases left unmatched: 11. From the cysteine through the phenylalanine, the CDR3 covers 15 amino acids. CDR3 DNA is the only sequence kept; it has 45 bases, read in frame from the first base.